This record looks at one T cell receptor (beta chain) sequence and its context. As yet, its antigen is unknown. An assay was performed, and its level was deep. Clones were sequenced by immunoSEQ multiplex PCR, and TCRdb holds only the in-frame ones, with some missing. The repertoire holds around 2,100,000 clones, with approximately 94% as singletons. The length of the CDR3 is 13 residues. Looked up from germline, CDR1 is SGHAT and CDR2 is FQNNGV. Trimming took off 4 bases at V and 3 bases at J, with 10 bases between the two ends. The data are from a study of shared clonotypes between healthy human individuals. Regarding the study as a whole: With few donors, the genetic and exposure-history diversity represented was limited.

CD45RO-negative cells were positively selected for CCR7, leaving out terminally differentiated effector memory CD45RA+ cells. Healthy HIV-negative adults with no recent acute infections or vaccinations were recruited as donors. The chain couples TRBV11-2 to TRBJ2-7; D possibly uses TRBD1 or TRBD2 (5 bases each). The clonotype comes from a man aged 18 to 35 in good health. Input material: naive CD8+ T cells sorted from blood. The CDR3 coding sequence is TGTGCCAGCAGCTGGGACGTGGACTACGAGCAGTACTTC. This sequence encodes CASSWDVDYEQYF.